This TCR beta chain emerged from a study of immune heterogeneity within non-small cell lung tumors. In its sample, this clonotype is medium-sized (0.01 to 0.1%). Genomic DNA from bulk tumor acted as the template, and roughly 0.55 ug was loaded per sample. Several biopsies per primary tumor were taken during surgery, spaced as far apart as possible. Enrolled patients presented with newly diagnosed, previously untreated non-small cell lung cancer and underwent curative surgery. Amplification of TCR beta CDR3 was performed by multiplex PCR with 32 V and 13 J primers. MiXCR, applied by TCRdb to the multiplex PCR reads, yields one record per CDR3 protein. The data show under 4,500 distinct CDR3 sequences, approximately 21% seen once. The clonotype originates from a man in his 70s with non-small cell lung cancer. Material for sequencing was lung tumor tissue.

The CDR3 reads CASRGRGTVYGYTF. In nucleotides, the CDR3 is TGTGCCAGCAGGGGACGGGGGACAGTCTATGGCTACACCTTC. The chain recombines TRBV28 with TRBJ1-2; 7 bases agree with TRBD1. Per germline, CDR1 MDHEN and CDR2 SYDVKM. Trimming removed 6 bases from V and 4 bases from J; junction bases left unmatched: 8. CDR3 size: 14 residues.